What follows are 25 T cell receptor beta chains derived from one specimen sequenced in a study of blood T cell repertoires in COVID-19. TCRdb's copy holds only in-frame clones and misses some; the assay was immunoSEQ multiplex PCR. The data hold 60,000 to 85,000 clones, with roughly nine tenths observed a single time. Material for sequencing was peripheral blood. These receptors all come from a man aged 45 to 65 with active COVID-19.

V and J are TRBV24-1 and TRBJ2-1; the D gene is possibly TRBD2 (7 bases). The V end was cut by 0 bases, the J end by 11 bases, with 13 bases between. There are 14 residues in the CDR3. Germline CDR1 is KGHDR and CDR2 is SFDVKD. CDR3 nucleotides: TGTGCCACCAGTGATTTGGCGGGGGCTGTAAAGCAGTTCTTC. Its translation: CATSDLAGAVKQFF.

The chain couples TRBV11-2 to TRBJ1-1, with TRBD1 matching 7 bases. The CDR3 is 17 residues long. In germline, CDR1 is SGHAT, CDR2 FQNNGV. V trimming: 1 base; J trimming: 3 bases; junction bases outside the gene matches: 11. This chain's CDR3 is CASSLADRANVYTEAFF. For the CDR3, the DNA is TGTGCCAGCAGCTTAGCCGACAGGGCCAACGTTTACACTGAAGCTTTCTTT.

This chain joins TRBV5-5 and TRBJ2-6, with D perhaps matching TRBD2 (6 bases). Germline CDR1 is SGHKS and CDR2 is YYEKEE (reference sequence). Between the trimmed V and J ends, which lost 1 base and 0 bases, there was a span of 14 bases. The CDR3 is 18 residues long. Here the CDR3 DNA reads TGTGCCAGCAGCTTGAGTCCTGGCGGGGTCTCTGGGGCCAACGTCCTGACTTTC. Translating it yields CASSLSPGGVSGANVLTF. Full variable domain (outside the CDR3, taken from reference TRBV5-5 and TRBJ2-6): DAGVTQSPTHLIKTRGQQVTLRCSPISGHKSVSWYQQVLGQGPQFIFQYYEKEERGRGNFPDRFSARQFPNYSSELNVNALLLGDSALYLCASSLSPGGVSGANVLTFGAGSRLTVL.

The rearrangement joins TRBV3-1 (or the pseudogene TRBV3-2) to TRBJ2-3; 9 nucleotides match TRBD2. The CDR3 covers 17 residues. V lost 0 bases and J lost 7; bases outside the gene matches: 11. The germline V gene has CDR1 LGHDT and CDR2 YNNKEL (reference sequence). CDR3 in amino acids: CASSQDLAGQGGNTQYF. The DNA for the CDR3 is TGTGCCAGCAGCCAAGACCTAGCGGGGCAAGGGGGGAATACGCAGTATTTT.

The rearrangement joins TRBV13 to TRBJ2-6; TRBD1 matches at 7 bases. Germline trimming cut 5 bases from V and 0 bases from J; bases unmatched to any gene: 4. The CDR3 sequence is 16 residues long. CDR1 and CDR2 (germline): PRHDT, FYEKMQ (reference sequence). DNA for the CDR3: TGTGCCAGCAGCCGTGGGACAGCCTCTGGGGCCAACGTCCTGACTTTC. Its translation: CASSRGTASGANVLTF.

This rearrangement joins TRBV7-8 to TRBJ1-1; 10 nucleotides align to TRBD1. From germline, CDR1 is SGHVS and CDR2 FQNEAQ. The CDR3 sequence is 17 residues long. J gave up 4 bases and V 4 bases, and 12 bases lay outside the gene matches. The CDR3 region is CASSWGQGKVVGTEAFF. CDR3 coding DNA: TGTGCCAGCAGCTGGGGACAGGGGAAAGTTGTTGGCACTGAAGCTTTCTTT.

This clone was counted only a few times. The J gene is TRBJ1-1, the V gene TRBV5-1, with 11 nucleotides matching TRBD1. The CDR3 totals 13 residues. The germline V gene encodes CDR1 SGHRS and CDR2 YFSETQ. V gave up 4 bases and J gave up 11 bases; unmatched junction bases: 7. CDR3 in amino acids: CASSAGQGAVAFF. CDR3 DNA: TGCGCCAGCAGCGCAGGACAGGGGGCTGTTGCTTTCTTT. Supplemented by reference TRBV5-1 and TRBJ1-1, the full variable domain reads KAGVTQTPRYLIKTRGQQVTLSCSPISGHRSVSWYQQTPGQGLQFLFEYFSETQRNKGNFPGRFSGRQFSNSRSEMNVSTLELGDSALYLCASSAGQGAVAFFGQGTRLTVV.

The CDR3 nucleotides read TGTGCCAGCAGCTTAGTAACCGGGACAGGGGGCTCTGGAAACACCATATATTTT. It yields the protein CASSLVTGTGGSGNTIYF. The chain uses TRBV11-2 and TRBJ1-3; 11 bases map to TRBD1. The germline gives CDR1 SGHAT, CDR2 FQNNGV. The CDR3 has 18 amino acids. Unmatched junction bases numbered 5, after V lost 1 base and J lost 0 bases.

This clone came up once. V is TRBV9 and J is TRBJ1-3, with no clear D. The CDR3 spans 19 residues. The V gene's germline CDR1 is SGDLS and CDR2 YYNGEE. The V gene lost 1 base and the J gene lost 2 bases, with 22 bases spanning the gap. Here the CDR3 DNA reads TGTGCCAGCAGCGTACGGCCAGGTTTTGGCCCCTCAGCTGGAAACACCATATATTTT. Amino acid sequence: CASSVRPGFGPSAGNTIYF.

This chain connects TRBV4-1 to TRBJ1-2, with unresolved D. There are 11 residues in the CDR3. Germline CDR1 MGHRA, CDR2 YSYEKL. With 0 bases removed from V and 7 bases from J, the gap between germline ends came to 3 bases. The CDR3 loop reads CASSQDRGYTF. The CDR3 DNA reads TGCGCCAGCAGCCAAGATCGTGGCTACACCTTC.

The chain is built from TRBV11-3 and TRBJ1-1; tentatively, D is TRBD1 (6 bases). The CDR3 consists of 14 residues. V gave up 1 base and J gave up 8 bases, with 14 bases separating them. CDR1 and CDR2 (germline): SGHNT, YENEEA. The CDR3 loop is CASSLGRGRREAFF. The CDR3 DNA reads as TGTGCCAGCAGCTTAGGCAGGGGCCGGAGGGAAGCTTTCTTT.

The chain is built from TRBV28 and TRBJ2-3, with D perhaps TRBD1 (5 bases). This CDR3 comprises 12 residues. With 6 bases removed from V and 7 bases from J, the gap between germline ends came to 11 bases. Germline V gives CDR1 MDHEN, CDR2 SYDVKM. The CDR3 loop is CASRSRQNTQYF. The CDR3 DNA reads as TGTGCCAGCAGATCCCGACAGAATACGCAGTATTTT.

A few counts support this clone. The gene calls are TRBV7-2 and TRBJ1-6; D is possibly TRBD1 (5 bases). CDR3 length equals 13 residues. Germline-derived CDR1 and CDR2 are SGHTA and FQGNSA. With 2 bases removed from V and 10 bases from J, the gap between germline ends came to 9 bases. CDR3 DNA: TGTGCCAGCAGCTTACGGGGGAACTCACCCCTCCACTTT. It specifies CASSLRGNSPLHF.

The V gene is TRBV5-1, the J gene TRBJ1-2; 7 nucleotides line up with TRBD1. V was pared by 0 bases and J by 1 base, with 9 bases of the junction left unmatched. The CDR3 is 17 amino acids. Germline V gives CDR1 SGHRS, CDR2 YFSETQ. The DNA of the CDR3 is TGCGCCAGCAGCTTGGCCACCGGGACAGCTTATAACTATGGCTACACCTTC. This codes for CASSLATGTAYNYGYTF.

This clone has just one count. V and J are TRBV4-1 and TRBJ2-7; TRBD1 aligns across 10 bases. The CDR3 loop spans 16 amino acids. J was trimmed by 3 bases and V by 3 bases; bases with no gene match: 8. Looked up from germline, CDR1 is MGHRA and CDR2 is YSYEKL. This chain's CDR3 is CASSQGQGREIYEQYF. In DNA form, the CDR3 reads TGCGCCAGCAGCCAGGGACAGGGGAGGGAGATCTACGAGCAGTACTTC.

The genes are TRBV6-5 and TRBJ1-1; D possibly corresponds to TRBD1 (6 bases). The germline V gene encodes CDR1 MNHEY and CDR2 SVGAGI. V was pared by 2 bases and J by 1 base, with 11 bases between. This CDR3 has 15 residues. The CDR3, as DNA: TGTGCCAGCAGTTACCAGGGGACGGCGAACACTGAAGCTTTCTTT. As protein: CASSYQGTANTEAFF.

The gene calls are TRBV15 and TRBJ1-5; D might be TRBD1 (6 bases). Germline assignment: CDR1 LNHNV and CDR2 YYDKDF (reference sequence). Trimming pared 0 bases from V and 4 bases from J, leaving 7 bases between. The CDR3 runs 14 residues. CDR3 in amino acids: CATSRDTGNQPQHF. As DNA, the CDR3 is TGTGCCACCAGCAGAGATACAGGGAATCAGCCCCAGCATTTT.

The chain joins TRBV2 to TRBJ2-3; D is unclear. The ends were cut back, 4 bases at V and 0 bases at J, with 2 bases in the middle. The CDR3 extends over 12 amino acids. Germline CDR1 reads SNHLY; CDR2 reads FYNNEI. The CDR3 region has the DNA TGTGCCAGCAGTGTAAGCACAGATACGCAGTATTTT. This sequence encodes CASSVSTDTQYF.

The chain is built from TRBV9 and TRBJ2-7; D remains ambiguous. V gave up 1 base and J gave up 7 bases, with 12 bases separating them. Germline CDR1 is SGDLS and CDR2 is YYNGEE. This CDR3 comprises 13 residues. CDR3 bases: TGTGCCAGCAGCGTAAAGCCCCAATGGGAGCAGTACTTC. Translation gives CASSVKPQWEQYF.

V usage is TRBV12-3 or TRBV12-4 and J usage is TRBJ2-7; 7 bases align to TRBD1. CDR3 length: 13 residues. Trimming took 3 bases from V and 8 from J; bases not matched to a gene: 7. The CDR3 here is CASSLGPRGQQYF. The DNA of the CDR3 is TGTGCCAGCAGTTTGGGGCCGAGGGGGCAGCAGTACTTC.

This clone was observed a few times. The V gene is TRBV7-9, the J gene TRBJ2-7, with TRBD1 identical over 7 bases. Germline V gene lookup returns CDR1 SEHNR and CDR2 FQNEAQ (reference sequence). CDR3 length: 12 residues. V lost 5 bases, J lost 13 bases, and 11 bases stayed unmatched. CDR3 sequence reads: CASSHKGQFIYF. The DNA of the CDR3 is TGTGCCAGCAGCCATAAGGGACAGTTTATCTACTTC.

This chain connects TRBV19 to TRBJ1-2; TRBD1 is a possible D gene (6 bases). Germline V gives CDR1 LNHDA, CDR2 SQIVND (reference sequence). The CDR3 runs 15 residues. Trimming pared 0 bases from V and 4 bases from J, leaving 12 bases between. Here the CDR3 DNA reads TGTGCCAGTAGTATAGATCCTGGACAGCGCTATGGCTACACCTTC. This codes for CASSIDPGQRYGYTF. The whole variable domain, filled in from reference TRBV19 and TRBJ1-2, reads DGGITQSPKYLFRKEGQNVTLSCEQNLNHDAMYWYRQDPGQGLRLIYYSQIVNDFQKGDIAEGYSVSREKKESFPLTVTSAQKNPTAFYLCASSIDPGQRYGYTFGSGTRLTVV.

This rearrangement joins TRBV6-5 to TRBJ1-3, with D perhaps matching TRBD1 (5 bases). The CDR3 consists of 13 residues. The germline V and J ends were trimmed by 2 bases and 8 bases, with 10 bases remaining between them. Germline V gene lookup returns CDR1 MNHEY and CDR2 SVGAGI. This chain's CDR3 is CASSYIGGDTIYF. The CDR3 nucleotides are TGTGCCAGCAGTTACATCGGGGGGGACACCATATATTTT.

The V call is TRBV3-1 (or the pseudogene TRBV3-2), the J call TRBJ2-2; D may be TRBD2 (7 bases). Trimming left V 3 bases short and J 5 bases short, with 19 bases between. The CDR3 runs 17 residues. Germline loops: CDR1 LGHDT, CDR2 YNNKEL (reference sequence). The CDR3 spells CASSQAFGRGRTGELFF. In DNA form, the CDR3 reads TGTGCCAGCAGCCAGGCATTCGGGCGGGGGCGTACCGGGGAGCTGTTTTTT.

Note on this clone: This sequence may be a read error, since a much larger clone differs from it by one base. The chain links TRBV11-3 to TRBJ2-7, with D tentatively TRBD1 (6 bases). Trimming cost V 5 bases and J 7 bases, with 9 bases left between them. This CDR3 comprises 11 residues. CDR1 and CDR2 from the germline V gene are SGHNT and YENEEA. The CDR3: CASSTRGEQYF. The CDR3, as DNA: TGTGCCAGCAGCACCAGGGGAGAGCAGTACTTC. Using reference TRBV11-3 and TRBJ2-7 for the parts outside the CDR3, the full variable domain is EAGVVQSPRYKIIEKKQPVAFWCNPISGHNTLYWYLQNLGQGPELLIRYENEEAVDDSQLPKDRFSAERLKGVDSTLKIQPAELGDSAVYLCASSTRGEQYFGPGTRLTVT.